This paragraph reports one T cell receptor (beta chain). At least ten counts were recorded for this clonotype. The target of this receptor is not known. Base qualities are not provided; no much larger clone lies one nucleotide away. CDR1 DFQATT and CDR2 SNEGSKA were looked up in the germline V gene (reference sequence). V is cut by 1 base and J by 10 bases, and the space between the germline ends is 13 bases. There are 12 amino acids in the CDR3, from cysteine to phenylalanine inclusive. Only the CDR3 DNA is retained, 36 bases long and in frame from the first base. For sequencing, an Illumina HiSeq 2500 was employed. Quantitative 5'-RACE with molecular barcodes was used to prepare TCR beta libraries. Per the source publication's procedure: Disease-linked TCR variants were identified with a new computational method built on a probabilistic model of VDJ rearrangement. TCRdb's own reprocessing of the public reads used fastp at Q25 and MiXCR and kept productive beta chains. Rows with one shared CDR3 protein collapse into an entry with the most common genes and DNA. The V and J calls were not made by the authors but by TCRdb's processing. Present in this sample are approximately 250,000 distinct CDR3 sequences, about 24% of which were seen just once. 0.5% to 0.75% of the sample rests with the top ten.

This sample stems from a study of CD8 T cells in ankylosing spondylitis (dated by TCRdb to the late 2010s). Broadly, across the study: T cell receptor beta repertoires were profiled in healthy donors and ankylosing spondylitis patients so that disease-linked TCR variants could be found. In total, the full study cohort was made up of 100 to 140 healthy donors and some 26 ankylosing spondylitis patients. Samples of peripheral blood were taken, and for ankylosing spondylitis patients, synovial fluid was collected as well. Findings and caveats that apply to the study as a whole: A TCR beta motif of several highly homologous amino acid variants appeared characteristic of blood from ankylosing spondylitis patients. The disease-linked clones were reported to be significantly enriched in matched synovial fluid samples from ankylosing spondylitis patients. The disease-linked clones showed a CD8+ phenotype and occurred at relatively low frequencies in peripheral blood. Some of the motif variants had been reported before in the synovial fluid and blood of reactive arthritis patients, a finding that suggests common disease-initiation mechanisms.

The chain is encoded by TRBV20-1 joined to TRBJ1-1; matching of 6 bases hints at TRBD1 as the D gene. This clonotype was sampled from a male donor with ankylosing spondylitis or in good health (not recorded which). The source material was blood, either unsorted or a sorted T cell fraction (not recorded which). The bases are TGCAGTGCTAGAGTTACAGGGATGGGAGCTTTCTTT. It codes for CSARVTGMGAFF.